This TCR beta chain derives from a study of cytomegalovirus exposure and HLA in healthy donors. Study-level results: Evidence from a later analysis indicated that most CMV-associated TCR beta chains looked HLA-restricted.

This PCR relied on a set of 60 Vbeta primers and 13 Jbeta primers. Clones were read by immunoSEQ multiplex PCR, and TCRdb kept only the in-frame ones, dropping some. The sample lists approximately 74,000 clones, about 71% seen once, with around 7% in the top ten. About this clone: The antigen remains unidentified.

This CDR3 region has 15 residues. Germline CDR1 reads SEHNR; CDR2 reads FQNEAQ (reference sequence). The ends lost 5 bases at V and 3 bases at J; junction bases unmatched: 5. Donors were nominally healthy when sampled, though unrecorded immune exposures were likely. The sample comprised PBMCs. J is TRBJ1-3 and V is TRBV7-9; 9 positions match TRBD1. This TCR came from a middle-aged woman in good health and CMV-seronegative. The CDR3 nucleotides are TGTGCCAGCAGCAAACAGGGGGCTAGTGGAAACACCATATATTTT. It yields the protein CASSKQGASGNTIYF.